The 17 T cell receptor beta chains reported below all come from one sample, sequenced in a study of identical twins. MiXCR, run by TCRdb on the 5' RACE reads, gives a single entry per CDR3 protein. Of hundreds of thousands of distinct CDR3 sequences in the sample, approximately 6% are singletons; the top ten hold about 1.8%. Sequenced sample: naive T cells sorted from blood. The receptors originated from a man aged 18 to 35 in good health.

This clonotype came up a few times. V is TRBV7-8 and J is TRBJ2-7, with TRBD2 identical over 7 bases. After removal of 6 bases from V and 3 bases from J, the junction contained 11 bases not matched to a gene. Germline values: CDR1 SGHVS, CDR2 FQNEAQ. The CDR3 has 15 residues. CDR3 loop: CASRGGAGRGYEQYF. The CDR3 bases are TGTGCCAGCAGGGGGGGAGCGGGGAGAGGCTACGAGCAGTACTTC.

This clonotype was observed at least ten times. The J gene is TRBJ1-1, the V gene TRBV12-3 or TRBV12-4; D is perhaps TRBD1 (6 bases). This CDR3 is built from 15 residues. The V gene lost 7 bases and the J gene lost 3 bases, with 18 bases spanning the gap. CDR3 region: CASTDPGGADTEAFF. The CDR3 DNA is TGTGCCAGCACCGACCCGGGGGGCGCGGACACTGAAGCTTTCTTT.

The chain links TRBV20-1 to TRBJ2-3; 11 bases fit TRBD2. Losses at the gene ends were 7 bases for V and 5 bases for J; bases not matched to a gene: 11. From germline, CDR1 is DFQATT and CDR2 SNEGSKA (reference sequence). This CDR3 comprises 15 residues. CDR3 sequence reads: CSVTSGSMSLDTQYF. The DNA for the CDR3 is TGCAGTGTCACTAGCGGGAGCATGTCGTTAGATACGCAGTATTTT.

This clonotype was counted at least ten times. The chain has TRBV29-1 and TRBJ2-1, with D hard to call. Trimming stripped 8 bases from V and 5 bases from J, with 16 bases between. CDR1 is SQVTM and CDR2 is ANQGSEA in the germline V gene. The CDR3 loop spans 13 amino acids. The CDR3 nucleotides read TGCAGCCTAGTTCTCGGACGGAACAATGAGCAGTTCTTC. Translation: CSLVLGRNNEQFF.

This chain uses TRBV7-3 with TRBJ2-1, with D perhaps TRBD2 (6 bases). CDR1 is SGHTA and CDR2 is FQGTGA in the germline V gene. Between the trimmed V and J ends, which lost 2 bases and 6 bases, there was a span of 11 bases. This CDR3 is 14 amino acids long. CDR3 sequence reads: CASSLPGVSNEQFF. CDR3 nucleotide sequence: TGTGCCAGCAGCTTACCGGGAGTCTCCAATGAGCAGTTCTTC.

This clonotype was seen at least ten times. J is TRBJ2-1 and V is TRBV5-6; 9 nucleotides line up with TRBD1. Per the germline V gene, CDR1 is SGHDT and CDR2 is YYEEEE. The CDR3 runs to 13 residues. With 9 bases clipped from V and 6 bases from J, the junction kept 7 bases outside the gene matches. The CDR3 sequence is CATNRGPFNEQFF. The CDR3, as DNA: TGTGCCACCAACAGGGGGCCCTTCAATGAGCAGTTCTTC.

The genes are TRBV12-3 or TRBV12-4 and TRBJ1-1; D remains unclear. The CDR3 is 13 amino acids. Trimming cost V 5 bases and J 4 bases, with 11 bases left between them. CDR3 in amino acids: CASSAGRTTEAFF. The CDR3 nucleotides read TGTGCCAGCAGTGCCGGACGCACCACTGAAGCTTTCTTT.

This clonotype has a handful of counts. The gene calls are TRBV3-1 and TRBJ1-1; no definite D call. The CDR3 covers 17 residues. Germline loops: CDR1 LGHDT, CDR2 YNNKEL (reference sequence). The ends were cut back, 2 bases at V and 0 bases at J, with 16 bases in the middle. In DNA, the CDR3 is TGTGCCAGCAGCCAATCACGGGCAGTTTTAATGAACACTGAAGCTTTCTTT. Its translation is CASSQSRAVLMNTEAFF.

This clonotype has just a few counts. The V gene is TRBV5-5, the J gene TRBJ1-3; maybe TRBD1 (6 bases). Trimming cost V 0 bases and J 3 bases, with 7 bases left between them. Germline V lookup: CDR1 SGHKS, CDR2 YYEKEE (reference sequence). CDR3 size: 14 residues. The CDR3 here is CASSLGTVGNTIYF. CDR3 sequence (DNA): TGTGCCAGCAGCTTGGGGACAGTTGGAAACACCATATATTTT. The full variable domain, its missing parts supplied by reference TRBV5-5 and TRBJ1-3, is DAGVTQSPTHLIKTRGQQVTLRCSPISGHKSVSWYQQVLGQGPQFIFQYYEKEERGRGNFPDRFSARQFPNYSSELNVNALLLGDSALYLCASSLGTVGNTIYFGEGSWLTVV.

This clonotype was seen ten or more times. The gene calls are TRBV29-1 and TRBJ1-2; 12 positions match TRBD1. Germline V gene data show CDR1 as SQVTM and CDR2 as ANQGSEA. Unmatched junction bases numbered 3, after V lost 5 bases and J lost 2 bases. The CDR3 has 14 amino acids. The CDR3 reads CSVPGTGGNYGYTF. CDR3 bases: TGCAGCGTTCCCGGGACAGGGGGCAACTATGGCTACACCTTC.

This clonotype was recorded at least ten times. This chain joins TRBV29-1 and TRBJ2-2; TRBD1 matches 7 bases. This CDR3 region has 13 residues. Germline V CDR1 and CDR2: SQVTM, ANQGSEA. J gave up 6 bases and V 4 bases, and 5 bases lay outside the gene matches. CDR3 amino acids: CSVGRQGPGELFF. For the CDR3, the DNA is TGCAGCGTTGGGAGACAGGGCCCCGGGGAGCTGTTTTTT.

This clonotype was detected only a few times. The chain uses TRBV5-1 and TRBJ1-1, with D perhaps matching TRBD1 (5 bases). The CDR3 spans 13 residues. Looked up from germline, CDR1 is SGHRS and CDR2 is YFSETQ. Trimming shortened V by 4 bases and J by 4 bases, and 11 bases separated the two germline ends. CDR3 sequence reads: CASSVAGVTEAFF. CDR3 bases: TGCGCCAGCAGCGTAGCGGGGGTCACTGAAGCTTTCTTT.

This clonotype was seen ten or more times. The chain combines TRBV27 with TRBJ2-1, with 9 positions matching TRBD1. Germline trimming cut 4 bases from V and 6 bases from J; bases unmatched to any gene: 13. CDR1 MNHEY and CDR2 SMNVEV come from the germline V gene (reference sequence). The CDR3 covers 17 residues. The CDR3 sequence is CASSSLTGTGFVNEQFF. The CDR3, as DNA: TGTGCCAGCAGTTCGCTAACCGGGACAGGGTTTGTCAATGAGCAGTTCTTC.

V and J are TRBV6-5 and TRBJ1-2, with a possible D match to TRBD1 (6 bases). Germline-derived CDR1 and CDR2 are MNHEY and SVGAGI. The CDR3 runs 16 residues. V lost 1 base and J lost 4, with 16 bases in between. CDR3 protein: CASSYYSDSRAYGYTF. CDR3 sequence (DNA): TGTGCCAGCAGTTACTACTCGGACAGTCGGGCCTATGGCTACACCTTC.

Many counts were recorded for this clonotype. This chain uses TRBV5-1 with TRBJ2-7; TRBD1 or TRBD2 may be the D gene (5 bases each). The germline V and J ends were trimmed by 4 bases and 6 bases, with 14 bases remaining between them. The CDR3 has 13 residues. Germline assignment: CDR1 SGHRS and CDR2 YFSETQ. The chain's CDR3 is CASSPDPGLEQYV. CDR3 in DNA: TGCGCCAGCAGCCCAGACCCGGGGCTCGAGCAGTACGTC.

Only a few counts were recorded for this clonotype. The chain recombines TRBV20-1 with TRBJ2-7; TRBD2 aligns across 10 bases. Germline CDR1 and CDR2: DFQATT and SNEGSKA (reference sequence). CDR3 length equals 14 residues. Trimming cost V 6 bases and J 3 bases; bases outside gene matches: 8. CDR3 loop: CSAPSGRTIYEQYF. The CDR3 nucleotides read TGCAGTGCGCCTAGCGGGAGAACCATCTACGAGCAGTACTTC.

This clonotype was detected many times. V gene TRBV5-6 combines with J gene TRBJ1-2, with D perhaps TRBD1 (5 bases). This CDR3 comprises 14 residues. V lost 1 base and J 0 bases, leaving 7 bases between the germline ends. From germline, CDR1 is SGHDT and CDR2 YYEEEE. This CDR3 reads CASSLTGANYGYTF. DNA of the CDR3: TGTGCCAGCAGCTTGACGGGGGCTAACTATGGCTACACCTTC.